This T cell receptor beta chain was profiled in a study of cytotoxic CD8 clonotypes in ibrutinib-treated CLL. Looking at the study overall: Of the patients, about a dozen were relapsed/refractory, about 15 treatment-naive and 17 to 18 IGHV unmutated. Response was recorded as partial in approximately 24 patients and complete in 2; at median 68 months, approximately 14 remained remitted and approximately 12 had progressed.

From cryopreserved PBMCs came roughly 2 micrograms of genomic DNA used for TCR beta libraries. Repertoires were generated with immunoSEQ multiplex PCR, while TCRdb's copy carries only in-frame clones and drops some. Among 190,000 or so clones listed, approximately 72% were seen once. On this clone itself: Its specificity is not known.

Study results and caveats: Treatment saw public clonotypes, which were uncommon, either contract or stay stable.

This TCR derives from a human donor with chronic lymphocytic leukemia. The sequences come from PBMCs, collected after 24 months of ibrutinib treatment.

The CDR3 DNA reads TGTGCCAGCTCACCACCCAGCTCAGATACGCAGTATTTT. Its protein is CASSPPSSDTQYF. The rearrangement uses TRBV18 and TRBJ2-3; D remains ambiguous. Deletions cut 0 bases from V and 4 bases from J, with 5 bases between. The germline CDR1 and CDR2 sequences are KGHSH and LQKENI. The CDR3 loop spans 13 amino acids. Full variable domain (outside the CDR3, taken from reference TRBV18 and TRBJ2-3): NAGVMQNPRHLVRRRGQEARLRCSPMKGHSHVYWYRQLPEEGLKFMVYLQKENIIDESGMPKERFSAEFPKEGPSILRIQQVVRGDSAAYFCASSPPSSDTQYFGPGTRLTVL.